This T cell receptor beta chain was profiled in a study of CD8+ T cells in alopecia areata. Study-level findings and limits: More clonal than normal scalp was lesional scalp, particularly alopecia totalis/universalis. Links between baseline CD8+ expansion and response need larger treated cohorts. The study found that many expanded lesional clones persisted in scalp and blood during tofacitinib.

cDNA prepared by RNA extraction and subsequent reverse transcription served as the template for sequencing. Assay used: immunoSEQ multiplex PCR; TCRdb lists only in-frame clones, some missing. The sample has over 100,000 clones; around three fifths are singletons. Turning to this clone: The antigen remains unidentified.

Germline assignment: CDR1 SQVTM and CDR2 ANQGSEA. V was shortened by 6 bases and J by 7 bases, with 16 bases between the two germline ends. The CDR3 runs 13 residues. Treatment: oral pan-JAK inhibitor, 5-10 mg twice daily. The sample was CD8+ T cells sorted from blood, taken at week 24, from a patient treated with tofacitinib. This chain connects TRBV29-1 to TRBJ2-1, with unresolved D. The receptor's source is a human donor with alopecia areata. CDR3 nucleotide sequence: TGCAGCGTGGAGTCAAGTCCCCGGAATGAGCAGTTCTTC. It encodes CSVESSPRNEQFF.